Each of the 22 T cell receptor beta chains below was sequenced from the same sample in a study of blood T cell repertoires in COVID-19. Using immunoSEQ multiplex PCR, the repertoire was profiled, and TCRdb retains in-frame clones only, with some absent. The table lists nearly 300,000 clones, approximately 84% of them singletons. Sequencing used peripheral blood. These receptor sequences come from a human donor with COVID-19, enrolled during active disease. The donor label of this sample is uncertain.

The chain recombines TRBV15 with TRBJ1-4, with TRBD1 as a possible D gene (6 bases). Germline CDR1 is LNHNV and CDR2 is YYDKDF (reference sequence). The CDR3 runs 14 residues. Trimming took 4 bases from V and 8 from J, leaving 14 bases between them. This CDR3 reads CATSIQRQVEKLFF. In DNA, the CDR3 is TGTGCCACCAGCATTCAAAGACAGGTCGAAAAACTGTTTTTT.

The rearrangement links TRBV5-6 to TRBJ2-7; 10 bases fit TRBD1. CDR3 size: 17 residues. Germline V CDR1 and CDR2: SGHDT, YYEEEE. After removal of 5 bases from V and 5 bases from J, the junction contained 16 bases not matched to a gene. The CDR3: CASRRWGRDRGTHEQYF. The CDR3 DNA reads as TGTGCCAGCAGACGCTGGGGTCGGGACAGGGGCACCCACGAGCAGTACTTC.

This CDR3 reads CASSPQVAGNTIYF. CDR3 coding DNA: TGTGCCAGCAGTCCCCAGGTTGCTGGAAACACCATATATTTT. This rearrangement joins TRBV28 to TRBJ1-3; D uncertain. CDR1 and CDR2 from the germline V gene are MDHEN and SYDVKM. This CDR3 has 14 amino acids. Trimming removed 5 bases at V and 2 bases at J, with 10 bases between.

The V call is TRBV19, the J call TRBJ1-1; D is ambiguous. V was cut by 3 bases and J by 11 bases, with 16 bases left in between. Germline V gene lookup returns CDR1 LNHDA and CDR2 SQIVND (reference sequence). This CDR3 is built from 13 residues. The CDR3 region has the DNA TGTGCCAGTAGTATGGTCACTCAGGCTCCGGCTTTCTTT. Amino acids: CASSMVTQAPAFF.

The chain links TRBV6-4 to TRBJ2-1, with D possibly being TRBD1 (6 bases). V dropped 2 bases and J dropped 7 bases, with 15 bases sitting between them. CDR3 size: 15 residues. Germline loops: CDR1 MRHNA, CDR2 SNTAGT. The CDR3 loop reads CASSDAARGINEQFF. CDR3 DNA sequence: TGTGCCAGCAGTGACGCGGCCAGGGGTATTAATGAGCAGTTCTTC.

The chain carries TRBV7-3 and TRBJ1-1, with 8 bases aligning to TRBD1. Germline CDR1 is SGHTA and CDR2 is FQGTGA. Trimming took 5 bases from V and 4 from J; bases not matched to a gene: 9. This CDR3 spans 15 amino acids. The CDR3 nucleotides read TGTGCCAGCAGCCCAGGGACAGGAGTGGGCACTGAAGCTTTCTTT. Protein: CASSPGTGVGTEAFF.

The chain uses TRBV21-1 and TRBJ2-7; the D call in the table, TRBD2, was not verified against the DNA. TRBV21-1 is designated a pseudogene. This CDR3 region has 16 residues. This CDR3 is CASSKEREPLTYEQYF. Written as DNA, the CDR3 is TGTGCCAGCAGCAAAGAGAGGGAGCCTCTAACCTACGAGCAGTACTTC.

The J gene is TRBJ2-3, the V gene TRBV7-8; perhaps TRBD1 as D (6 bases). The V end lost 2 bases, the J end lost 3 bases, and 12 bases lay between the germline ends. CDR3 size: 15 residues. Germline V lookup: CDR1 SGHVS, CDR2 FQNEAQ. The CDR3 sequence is CASSLSDRMTDTQYF. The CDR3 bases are TGTGCCAGCAGCTTAAGTGACAGGATGACAGATACGCAGTATTTT.

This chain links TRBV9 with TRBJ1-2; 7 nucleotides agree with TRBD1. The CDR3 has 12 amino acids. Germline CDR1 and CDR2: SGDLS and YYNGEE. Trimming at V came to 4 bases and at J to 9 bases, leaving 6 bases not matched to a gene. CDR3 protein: CASSPDRVSYTF. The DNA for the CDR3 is TGTGCCAGCAGCCCCGACAGGGTTAGCTACACCTTC. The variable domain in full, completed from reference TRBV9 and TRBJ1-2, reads DSGVTQTPKHLITATGQRVTLRCSPRSGDLSVYWYQQSLDQGLQFLIQYYNGEERAKGNILERFSAQQFPDLHSELNLSSLELGDSALYFCASSPDRVSYTFGSGTRLTVV.

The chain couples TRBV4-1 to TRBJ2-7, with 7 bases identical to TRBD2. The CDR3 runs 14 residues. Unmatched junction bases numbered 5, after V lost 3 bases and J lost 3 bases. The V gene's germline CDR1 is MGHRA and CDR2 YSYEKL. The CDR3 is CASSHPSGDYEQYF. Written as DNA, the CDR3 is TGCGCCAGCAGCCACCCTAGCGGAGACTACGAGCAGTACTTC.

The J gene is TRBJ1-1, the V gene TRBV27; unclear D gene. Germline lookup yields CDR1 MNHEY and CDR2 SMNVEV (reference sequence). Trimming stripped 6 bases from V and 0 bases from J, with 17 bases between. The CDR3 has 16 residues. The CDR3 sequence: CASRYRTSYLNTEAFF. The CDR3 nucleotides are TGTGCCAGCAGATACCGGACTTCCTACTTGAACACTGAAGCTTTCTTT.

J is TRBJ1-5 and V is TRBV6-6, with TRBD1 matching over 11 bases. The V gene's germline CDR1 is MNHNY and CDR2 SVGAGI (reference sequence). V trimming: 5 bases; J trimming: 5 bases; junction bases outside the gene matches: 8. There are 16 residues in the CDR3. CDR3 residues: CASSPRDRGDDQPQHF. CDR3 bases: TGTGCCAGCAGTCCCCGGGACAGGGGGGACGATCAGCCCCAGCATTTT.

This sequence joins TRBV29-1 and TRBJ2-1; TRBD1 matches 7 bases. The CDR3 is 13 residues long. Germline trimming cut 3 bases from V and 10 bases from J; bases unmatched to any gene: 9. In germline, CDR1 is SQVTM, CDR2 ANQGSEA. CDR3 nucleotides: TGCAGCGTTGAGGCCCAGGGGGTGAGGGAGCAGTTCTTC. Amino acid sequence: CSVEAQGVREQFF.

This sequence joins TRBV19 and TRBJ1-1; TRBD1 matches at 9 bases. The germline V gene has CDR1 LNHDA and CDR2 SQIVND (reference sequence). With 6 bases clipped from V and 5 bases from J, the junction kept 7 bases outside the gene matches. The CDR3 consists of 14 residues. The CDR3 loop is CASSPVGQGTEAFF. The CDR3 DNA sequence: TGTGCCAGTAGCCCCGTGGGACAGGGTACTGAAGCTTTCTTT.

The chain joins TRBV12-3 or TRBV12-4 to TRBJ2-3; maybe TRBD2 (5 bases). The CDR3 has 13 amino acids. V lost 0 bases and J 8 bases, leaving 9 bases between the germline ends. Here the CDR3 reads CASSLASGSTQYF. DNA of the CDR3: TGTGCCAGCAGTTTAGCCTCGGGAAGTACGCAGTATTTT.

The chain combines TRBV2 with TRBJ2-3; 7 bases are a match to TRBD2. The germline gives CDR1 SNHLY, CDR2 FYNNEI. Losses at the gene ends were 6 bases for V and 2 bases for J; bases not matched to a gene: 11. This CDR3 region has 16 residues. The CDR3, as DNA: TGTGCCAGCAGCAGCTTAGCGGGCCTAAACACAGATACGCAGTATTTT. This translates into CASSSLAGLNTDTQYF. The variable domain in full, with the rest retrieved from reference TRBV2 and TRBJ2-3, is EPEVTQTPSHQVTQMGQEVILRCVPISNHLYFYWYRQILGQKVEFLVSFYNNEISEKSEIFDDQFSVERPDGSNFTLKIRSTKLEDSAMYFCASSSLAGLNTDTQYFGPGTRLTVL.

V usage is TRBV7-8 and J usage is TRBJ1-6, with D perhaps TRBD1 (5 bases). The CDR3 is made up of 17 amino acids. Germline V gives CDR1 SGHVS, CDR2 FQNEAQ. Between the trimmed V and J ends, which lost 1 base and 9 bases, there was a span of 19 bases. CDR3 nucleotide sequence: TGTGCCAGCAGCTTAGGGGTCCGTCCAGACGGGGGTTCACCCCTCCACTTT. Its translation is CASSLGVRPDGGSPLHF. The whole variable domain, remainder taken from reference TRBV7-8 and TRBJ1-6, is GAGVSQSPRYKVAKRGQDVALRCDPISGHVSLFWYQQALGQGPEFLTYFQNEAQLDKSGLPSDRFFAERPEGSVSTLKIQRTQQEDSAVYLCASSLGVRPDGGSPLHFGNGTRLTVT.

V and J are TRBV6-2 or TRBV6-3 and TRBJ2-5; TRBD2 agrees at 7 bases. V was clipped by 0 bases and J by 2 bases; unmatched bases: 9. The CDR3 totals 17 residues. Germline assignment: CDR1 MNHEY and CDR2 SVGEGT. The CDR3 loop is CASSYSRRLAEQETQYF. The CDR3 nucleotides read TGTGCCAGCAGTTACTCGAGAAGGCTAGCGGAACAAGAGACCCAGTACTTC.

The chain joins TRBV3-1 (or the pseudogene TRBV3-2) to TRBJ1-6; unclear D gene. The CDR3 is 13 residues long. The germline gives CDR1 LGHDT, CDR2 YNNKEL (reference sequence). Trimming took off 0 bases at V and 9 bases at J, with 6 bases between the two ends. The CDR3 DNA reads TGTGCCAGCAGCCAAGATACAGCTTCACCCCTCCACTTT. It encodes CASSQDTASPLHF.

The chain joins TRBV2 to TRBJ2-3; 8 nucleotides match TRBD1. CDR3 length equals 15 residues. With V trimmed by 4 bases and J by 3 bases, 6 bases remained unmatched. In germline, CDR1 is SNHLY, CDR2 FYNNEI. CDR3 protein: CASSGVQGATDTQYF. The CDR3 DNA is TGTGCCAGCAGTGGGGTGCAGGGGGCTACAGATACGCAGTATTTT.

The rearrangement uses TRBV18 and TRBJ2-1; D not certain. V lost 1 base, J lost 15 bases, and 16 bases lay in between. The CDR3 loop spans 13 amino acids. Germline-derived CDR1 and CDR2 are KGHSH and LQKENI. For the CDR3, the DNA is TGTGCCAGCTCACCACTCTCTGACTTGGTTGGGTTCTTC. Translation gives CASSPLSDLVGFF.

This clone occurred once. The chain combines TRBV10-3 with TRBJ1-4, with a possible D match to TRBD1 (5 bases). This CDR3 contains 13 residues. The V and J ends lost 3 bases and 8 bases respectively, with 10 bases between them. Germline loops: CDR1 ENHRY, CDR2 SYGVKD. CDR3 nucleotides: TGTGCCATCAGTGACGGGGGGAAGGAAAAACTGTTTTTT. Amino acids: CAISDGGKEKLFF.